Sequencing of this T cell receptor beta chain was carried out in a study of PD-1 blockade in classical Hodgkin lymphoma. Across the whole study: Patients were administered nivolumab (3 mg/kg intravenously) every 2 weeks. Overall study findings and caveats: Partial responders and progressors had significantly lower baseline TCR diversity. There remain no defined causes for the repertoire differences, which possibly reflect disease activity or prior therapy. Those patients who began receiving nivolumab less than 1 year after ASCT had lower diversity, and they were excluded.

This table comes from immunoSEQ multiplex PCR, and its TCRdb copy is limited to in-frame clones, with some not included. The sample gives tens of thousands of clones, roughly 80% of which show up once; approximately 12% is in the top ten. The sample's time point: cycle 4 day 1 (C4D1), after 5 to 7 weeks of nivolumab. Each patient's relapse followed autologous stem cell transplantation, and brentuximab vedotin exposure varied. Notes on this clone: Antigen specificity is unknown.

Germline V CDR1 and CDR2: SGHRS, YFSETQ. V lost 4 bases, J lost 1 base, and 14 bases lay in between. This CDR3 comprises 15 residues. The TCR sequence derives from a human donor with classical Hodgkin lymphoma. Here the sequenced sample was peripheral blood mononuclear cells (PBMCs), taken before the fourth cycle of nivolumab. This sequence joins TRBV5-1 and TRBJ1-1, with a weak D call TRBD1 (6 bases). The CDR3 region is CASSPRDTQNTEAFF. The CDR3 nucleotides read TGCGCCAGCAGCCCCCGGGACACCCAGAACACTGAAGCTTTCTTT.